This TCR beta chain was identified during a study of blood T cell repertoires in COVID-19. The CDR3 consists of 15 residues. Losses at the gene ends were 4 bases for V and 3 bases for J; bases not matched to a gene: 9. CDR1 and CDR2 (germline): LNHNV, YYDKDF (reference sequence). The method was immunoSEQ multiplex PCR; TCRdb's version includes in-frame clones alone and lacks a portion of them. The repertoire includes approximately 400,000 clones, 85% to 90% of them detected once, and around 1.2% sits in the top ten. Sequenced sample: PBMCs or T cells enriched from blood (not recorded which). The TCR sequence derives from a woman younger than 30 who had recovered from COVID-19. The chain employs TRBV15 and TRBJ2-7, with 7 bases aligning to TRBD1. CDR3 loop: CATSTQDRLGYEQYF. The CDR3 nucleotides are TGTGCCACCAGCACCCAGGACAGGCTCGGCTACGAGCAGTACTTC.